The rows below give T cell receptor beta chains drawn from one sample of a study of cytomegalovirus exposure and HLA in healthy donors. The data were produced by immunoSEQ multiplex PCR, yet TCRdb's version contains in-frame clones alone and is incomplete. Of about 180,000 clones in the sample, approximately 81% were seen once. The sample taken for sequencing was PBMCs. Source of these receptors: a man aged 30 to 45 in good health and CMV-seronegative. CDR3s include the opening cysteine and the closing phenylalanine or tryptophan. The D gene is left open where the match is weak. Where a row states a size, it is once, few, many or the class of an expanded clone; other rows omit it.

clone size,V gene,J gene,D gene,CDR3 DNA,CDR3 protein
-,TRBV4-2,TRBJ2-7,-,TGTGCCAGCAGCCAAGAGACTTTACACCACGAGCAGTACTTC,CASSQETLHHEQYF
-,TRBV12-5,TRBJ2-1,TRBD2,TGTGCTAGTGGTTTCTCTGGGACTAGCGTACTAAGCTCCTACAATGAGCAGTTCTTC,CASGFSGTSVLSSYNEQFF
once,TRBV15,TRBJ2-2,-,TGTGCCACCAGCAGAGCAACAGGGATAACGAACACCGGGGAGCTGTTTTTT,CATSRATGITNTGELFF
-,TRBV29-1,TRBJ2-5,TRBD1,TGCAGCGTTGATGGCAGGGGGCTAGTTCAAGAGACCCAGTACTTC,CSVDGRGLVQETQYF
-,TRBV2,TRBJ2-7,-,TGTGCCAGCATAGGGGGAGGGGAGAACGAGCAGTACTTC,CASIGGGENEQYF
-,TRBV5-1,TRBJ2-6,-,TGCGCCAGCAGTTCAACTGCTGGGGCCAACGTCCTGACTTTC,CASSSTAGANVLTF
-,TRBV13,TRBJ1-1,-,TGTGCCAGCAGCTTAGGCCCCGGTTCCACTGAAGCTTTCTTT,CASSLGPGSTEAFF
-,TRBV7-9,TRBJ2-3,TRBD2,TGTGCCAGCAGCTTAGCGACTAGCGGGGGGACAGATACGCAGTATTTT,CASSLATSGGTDTQYF
-,TRBV10-2,TRBJ1-6,TRBD1,TGCGCCAGCAAACAGGGGGCTGTTTCACCCCTCCACTTT,CASKQGAVSPLHF
-,TRBV6-4,TRBJ1-6,TRBD1,TGTGCCACCGGAGAGACAGGGGTTTCACCCCTCCACTTT,CATGETGVSPLHF
-,TRBV6-1,TRBJ2-7,TRBD2,TGTGCCAGCAGTAGGGCTAGCGGGAGTTACGAGCAGTACTTC,CASSRASGSYEQYF
-,TRBV19,TRBJ2-7,-,TGTGCCAGTAGCCCTTCCCTGAGCGTCTACGAGCAGTACTTC,CASSPSLSVYEQYF
once,TRBV5-1,TRBJ1-3,TRBD1,TGCGCCAGCAGCTTACAGGGGACCTTCTCTGGAAACACCATATATTTT,CASSLQGTFSGNTIYF
-,TRBV29-1,TRBJ2-7,TRBD2,TGCAGCGTTGAAAGCCCCGAGCTAGGGCTAGCGGGCTACGAGCAGTACTTC,CSVESPELGLAGYEQYF
-,TRBV7-9,TRBJ1-1,-,TGTGCCAGCAGCCCACAGGGACGGACTGAAGCTTTCTTT,CASSPQGRTEAFF
-,TRBV29-1,TRBJ2-7,-,TGCAGCGTTGAAGATCGGGGCAGGGGCGAGCAGTACTTC,CSVEDRGRGEQYF
-,TRBV5-1,TRBJ2-7,TRBD1,TGCGCCAGCAGCCCCTCCCAGGGGGAACTTCACTACGAGCAGTACTTC,CASSPSQGELHYEQYF
-,TRBV7-8,TRBJ2-7,-,TGTGCCAGCAGCTTAGGACTTAGCTCCTACGAGCAGTACTTC,CASSLGLSSYEQYF
-,TRBV27,TRBJ2-3,TRBD1,TGTGCCAGCAGTCGAGAAAAGACAGGGTGGACAGATACGCAGTATTTT,CASSREKTGWTDTQYF
-,TRBV4-1,TRBJ2-5,-,TGCGCCAGCAGCCAAGATCTTGGTTTAATAAGACAGCCGATACAAGAGACCCAGTACTTC,CASSQDLGLIRQPIQETQYF
-,TRBV19,TRBJ1-5,-,TGTGCCAGTAGGCCTTCCGGTAACACAGGGTTTCAGCCCCAGCATTTT,CASRPSGNTGFQPQHF
-,TRBV7-9,TRBJ2-7,TRBD1,TGTGCCAGCAGCTTAGTGGGCAGGGGGCGCGGATACGAGCAGTACTTC,CASSLVGRGRGYEQYF
-,TRBV28,TRBJ1-2,-,TGTGCCAGCGGTTTTCGGGGTATCTACTATGGCTACACCTTC,CASGFRGIYYGYTF
few,TRBV5-5,TRBJ2-2,-,TGTGCCAGCAGCTTGGATTCCAGGGGAAACACCGGGGAGCTGTTTTTT,CASSLDSRGNTGELFF
-,TRBV5-6,TRBJ2-1,TRBD2,TGTGCCAGCAGCGTATTAGCGGGGGCGGGTGAGCAGTTCTTC,CASSVLAGAGEQFF
-,TRBV6-1,TRBJ2-3,-,TGTGCCACCCGAGGCCCGCGCACAGATACGCAGTATTTT,CATRGPRTDTQYF
-,TRBV23-1,TRBJ2-7,TRBD2,TGCGCCAGCAGTCCAAACAGGGGGCGGCTAGCGGGAGGGCCCTACGAGCAGTACTTC,CASSPNRGRLAGGPYEQYF
-,TRBV12-1,TRBJ1-2,-,TGTGCCAGCAGCTTTGCGGACAGGGTTAACTATGGCTACACCTTC,CASSFADRVNYGYTF
once,TRBV4-1,TRBJ1-3,-,TGCGCCAGCAGCCAAGATCACCCCTTCGACAGGAGCTCTGGAAACACCATATATTTT,CASSQDHPFDRSSGNTIYF
-,TRBV5-1,TRBJ2-2,-,TGCGCCAGCAGACCCGGACGGGAAACCGGGGAGCTGTTTTTT,CASRPGRETGELFF
-,TRBV5-1,TRBJ1-2,-,TGCGCCAGCAGCTTGGGGTTCCCCGAGGAGGGGTCAGATGGCTACACCTTC,CASSLGFPEEGSDGYTF
-,TRBV30,TRBJ2-7,TRBD2,TGTGCCTGTGGGGACTACAACTACGAGCAGTACTTC,CACGDYNYEQYF
-,TRBV2,TRBJ2-7,-,TGTGCCAGCAGAGCAACTAGGGCCAACCTGGGCGAGCAGTACTTC,CASRATRANLGEQYF
-,TRBV29-1,TRBJ2-7,TRBD2,TGCAGCGTTGCATCAGCGGGAGGGGACGAGCAGTACTTC,CSVASAGGDEQYF
-,TRBV6-5,TRBJ1-5,-,TGTGCCAGCAGGACGGGGGGGGTGAATCAGCCCCAGCATTTT,CASRTGGVNQPQHF
-,TRBV30,TRBJ2-1,-,TGTGCCTGGAGCGAAGGGGGGGCCTCCTACAATGAGCAGTTCTTC,CAWSEGGASYNEQFF
-,TRBV14,TRBJ2-7,-,TGTGCCAGCAGCCAAGTCCCGTACGAGCAGTACTTC,CASSQVPYEQYF
-,TRBV5-6,TRBJ1-2,-,TGTGCCAGCAGCAAAAACATGAATACTGGCTACACCTTC,CASSKNMNTGYTF
-,TRBV19,TRBJ1-5,-,TGTGCCAGTAGTGTCCCGGTCCTAAATCAGCCCCAGCATTTT,CASSVPVLNQPQHF
-,TRBV10-3,TRBJ1-6,TRBD1,TGTGCCATCAGTGGGGAGACAGGGCGAAATAATTCACCCCTCCACTTT,CAISGETGRNNSPLHF
-,TRBV6-1,TRBJ2-7,-,TGTGCCAGCAGTGAGAGACGCCTCGGGAAAGCCGGAGCCTACGAGCAGTACTTC,CASSERRLGKAGAYEQYF
once,TRBV11-3,TRBJ2-1,TRBD2,TGTGCCAGCAGCTTAGGAGGGAGCGGGAGTTGGGATGAGCAGTTCTTC,CASSLGGSGSWDEQFF
-,TRBV4-3,TRBJ2-7,-,TGCGCCAGCAGCCAAGATTTGGGCGGGACCTCCTACGAGCAGTACTTC,CASSQDLGGTSYEQYF
-,TRBV6-6,TRBJ2-7,TRBD1,TGTGCCAGCAGTACGGGGGACAGGAGATACGAGCAGTACTTC,CASSTGDRRYEQYF
-,TRBV4-1,TRBJ2-7,TRBD2,TGCGCCAGCAGCCAAGTGTCTAGCGGGGCCTACGAGCAGTACTTC,CASSQVSSGAYEQYF
-,TRBV5-5,TRBJ2-2,-,TGTGCCAGCACCCGCAGGAACACCGGGGAGCTGTTTTTT,CASTRRNTGELFF